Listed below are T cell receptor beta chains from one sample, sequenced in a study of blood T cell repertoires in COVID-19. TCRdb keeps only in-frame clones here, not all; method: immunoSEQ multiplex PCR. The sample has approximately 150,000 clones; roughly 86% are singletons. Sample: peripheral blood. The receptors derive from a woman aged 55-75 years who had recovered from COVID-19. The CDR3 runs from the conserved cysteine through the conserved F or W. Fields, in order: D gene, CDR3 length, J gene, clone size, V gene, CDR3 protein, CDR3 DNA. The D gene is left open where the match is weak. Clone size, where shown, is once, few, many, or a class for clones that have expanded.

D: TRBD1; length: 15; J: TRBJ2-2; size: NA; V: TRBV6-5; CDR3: CASRWTGGAGGELFF; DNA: TGTGCCAGCAGGTGGACAGGGGGCGCGGGCGGGGAGCTGTTTTTT
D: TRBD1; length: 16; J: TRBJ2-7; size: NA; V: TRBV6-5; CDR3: CASSYGLTGNPYEQYF; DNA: TGTGCCAGCAGTTACGGATTGACAGGGAATCCCTACGAGCAGTACTTC
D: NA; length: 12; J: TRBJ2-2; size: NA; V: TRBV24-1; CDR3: CATSPVTGELFF; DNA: TGTGCCACCAGTCCAGTCACCGGGGAGCTGTTTTTT
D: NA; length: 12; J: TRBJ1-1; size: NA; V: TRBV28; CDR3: CASSLVAYEAFF; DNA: TGTGCCAGCAGTTTGGTAGCATACGAAGCTTTCTTT
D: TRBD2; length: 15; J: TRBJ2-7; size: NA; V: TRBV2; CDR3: CASSVIGLVYGEQYF; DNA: TGTGCCAGCAGCGTTATAGGACTAGTTTATGGAGAGCAGTACTTC
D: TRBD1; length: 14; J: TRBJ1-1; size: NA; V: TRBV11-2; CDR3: CASRRGQETPEAFF; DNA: TGTGCCAGCAGGCGAGGACAGGAAACCCCTGAAGCTTTCTTT
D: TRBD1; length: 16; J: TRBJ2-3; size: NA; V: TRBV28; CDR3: CASSDRGISGTDTQYF; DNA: TGTGCCAGCAGTGACAGGGGTATTTCTGGCACAGATACGCAGTATTTT
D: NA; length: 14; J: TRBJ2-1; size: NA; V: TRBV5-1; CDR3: CASSLKQPGDEQFF; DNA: TGCGCCAGCAGCTTGAAACAGCCCGGGGATGAGCAGTTCTTC
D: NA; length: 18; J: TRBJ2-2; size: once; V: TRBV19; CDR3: CASSGPDGPFANTGELFF; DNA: TGTGCCAGTAGTGGCCCCGATGGTCCCTTCGCGAACACCGGGGAGCTGTTTTTT
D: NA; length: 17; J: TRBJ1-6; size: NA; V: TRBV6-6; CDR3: CASSHPPASSYNSPLHF; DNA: TGTGCCAGCAGTCATCCGCCTGCGAGCTCCTATAATTCACCCCTCCACTTT
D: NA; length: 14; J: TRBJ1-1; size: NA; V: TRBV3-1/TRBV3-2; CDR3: CASSPRDMNTEAFF; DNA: TGTGCCAGCAGCCCACGGGACATGAACACTGAAGCTTTCTTT
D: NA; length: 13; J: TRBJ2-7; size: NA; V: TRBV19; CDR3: CASSDQGSNEQYF; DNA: TGTGCCAGTAGTGACCAGGGTAGCAACGAGCAGTACTTC
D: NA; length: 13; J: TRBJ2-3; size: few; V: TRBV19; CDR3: CASSSYFTDTQYF; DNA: TGTGCCAGTAGTTCATACTTCACAGATACGCAGTATTTT
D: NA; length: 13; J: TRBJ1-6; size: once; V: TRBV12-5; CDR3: CASGLGGNSPLHF; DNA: TGTGCTAGTGGTTTAGGGGGAAATTCACCCCTCCACTTT
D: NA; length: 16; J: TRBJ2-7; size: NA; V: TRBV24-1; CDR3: CATSDPSGGPPYEQYF; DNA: TGTGCCACCAGTGATCCCTCGGGGGGCCCTCCTTACGAGCAGTACTTC
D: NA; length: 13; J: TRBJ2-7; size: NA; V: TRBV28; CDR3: CASSLSHSYEQYF; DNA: TGTGCCAGCAGTTTATCGCACAGCTACGAGCAGTACTTC
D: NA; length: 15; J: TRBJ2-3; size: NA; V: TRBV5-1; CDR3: CASTSRGSSTDTQYF; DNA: TGCGCCAGCACCTCAAGGGGGAGTAGCACAGATACGCAGTATTTT
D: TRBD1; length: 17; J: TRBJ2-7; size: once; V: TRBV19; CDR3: CASSISLTGAEFDEQYF; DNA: TGTGCCAGTAGTATATCCCTCACAGGGGCGGAATTTGACGAGCAGTACTTC
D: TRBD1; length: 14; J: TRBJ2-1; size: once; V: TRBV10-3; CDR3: CAISGTGSSNEQFF; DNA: TGTGCCATCAGTGGGACAGGGAGTAGCAATGAGCAGTTCTTC
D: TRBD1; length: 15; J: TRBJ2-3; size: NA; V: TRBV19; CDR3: CASSTRQGNADTQYF; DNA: TGTGCCAGTAGTACTCGACAGGGGAACGCAGATACGCAGTATTTT
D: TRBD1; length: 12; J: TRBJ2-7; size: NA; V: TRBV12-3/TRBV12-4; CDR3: CASSFRQGLKYF; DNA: TGTGCCAGCAGTTTCCGACAGGGGCTAAAGTACTTC
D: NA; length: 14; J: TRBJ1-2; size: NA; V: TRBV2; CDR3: CASSDSGGAYGYTF; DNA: TGTGCCAGCAGTGATTCTGGGGGGGCGTATGGCTACACCTTC
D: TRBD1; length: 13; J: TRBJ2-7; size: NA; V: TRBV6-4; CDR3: CASSTDRGYEQYF; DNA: TGTGCCAGCAGCACCGACAGGGGGTACGAGCAGTACTTC
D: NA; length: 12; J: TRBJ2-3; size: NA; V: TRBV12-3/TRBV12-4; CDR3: CASSLRFWGEYF; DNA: TGTGCCAGCAGTTTGAGGTTTTGGGGCGAGTATTTT
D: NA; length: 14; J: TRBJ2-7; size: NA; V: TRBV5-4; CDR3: CASSPQGSPYEQYF; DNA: TGTGCCAGCAGCCCCCAGGGATCCCCCTACGAGCAGTACTTC
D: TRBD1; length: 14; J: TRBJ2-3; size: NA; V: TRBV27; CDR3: CASRDRFATDTQYF; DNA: TGTGCCAGCAGGGACAGGTTCGCGACAGATACGCAGTATTTT
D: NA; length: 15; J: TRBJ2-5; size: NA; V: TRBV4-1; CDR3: CASSRFFRDQETQYF; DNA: TGCGCCAGCAGCCGATTCTTCCGGGACCAAGAGACCCAGTACTTC
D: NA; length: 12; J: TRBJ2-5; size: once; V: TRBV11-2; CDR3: CASSLALETQYF; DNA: TGTGCCAGCAGCTTAGCCTTAGAGACCCAGTACTTC
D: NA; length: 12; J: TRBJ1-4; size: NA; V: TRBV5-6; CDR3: CASSGPGLKLFF; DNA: TGTGCCAGCAGCGGTCCCGGTTTGAAACTGTTTTTT
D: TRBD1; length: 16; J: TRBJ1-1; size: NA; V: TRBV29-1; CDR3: CSSEFGQGHGNTEAFF; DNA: TGCAGCTCAGAATTCGGACAGGGGCATGGGAACACTGAAGCTTTCTTT
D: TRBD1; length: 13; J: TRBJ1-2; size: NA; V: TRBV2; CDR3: CASMAGTGGGYTF; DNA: TGTGCCAGCATGGCCGGGACAGGAGGCGGCTACACCTTC
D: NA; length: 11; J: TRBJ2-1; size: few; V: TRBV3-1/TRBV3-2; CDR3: CASSQGGVEFF; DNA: TGTGCCAGCAGCCAAGGGGGGGTGGAGTTCTTC